This TCR beta chain was profiled in a study of T cell clonotyping in hematopoietic cell transplantation. Blood collection times were about day -28 and days 30, 100, 180 posttransplant. V was trimmed by 6 bases and J by 5 bases, leaving 29 bases between them. CDR1 is MDHEN, CDR2 SYDVKM, per germline. The CDR3 runs to 18 residues. TCRdb's table, derived via immunoSEQ multiplex PCR, lists solely in-frame clones and lacks some. Of about 4,400 clones in the sample, about 73% were seen once. A word on this clone: The antigen is not known.

Study findings and constraints: Few recipient clonotypes overlapped donors; over 95% were de novo at given depth. Pathologically expanded recipient clonotypes increased progressively from day 30 to day 180 as diversity fell.

The chain recombines TRBV28 with TRBJ2-7; perhaps TRBD1 as D (5 bases). The sample was PBMCs, taken 100 days after allogeneic stem cell transplant. The TCR originated in a male patient in his sixties or seventies who had an allogeneic stem cell transplant, so the T cells may come from the graft donor. Some clones in this sample may be carry-over from other donors' samples. CDR3: CASRARAGMWITTDEQYF. In nucleotides, the CDR3 is TGTGCCAGCAGGGCTAGGGCAGGGATGTGGATCACTACTGACGAGCAGTACTTC. The whole variable domain, remainder taken from reference TRBV28 and TRBJ2-7, is DVKVTQSSRYLVKRTGEKVFLECVQDMDHENMFWYRQDPGLGLRLIYFSYDVKMKEKGDIPEGYSVSREKKERFSLILESASTNQTSMYLCASRARAGMWITTDEQYFGPGTRLTVT.